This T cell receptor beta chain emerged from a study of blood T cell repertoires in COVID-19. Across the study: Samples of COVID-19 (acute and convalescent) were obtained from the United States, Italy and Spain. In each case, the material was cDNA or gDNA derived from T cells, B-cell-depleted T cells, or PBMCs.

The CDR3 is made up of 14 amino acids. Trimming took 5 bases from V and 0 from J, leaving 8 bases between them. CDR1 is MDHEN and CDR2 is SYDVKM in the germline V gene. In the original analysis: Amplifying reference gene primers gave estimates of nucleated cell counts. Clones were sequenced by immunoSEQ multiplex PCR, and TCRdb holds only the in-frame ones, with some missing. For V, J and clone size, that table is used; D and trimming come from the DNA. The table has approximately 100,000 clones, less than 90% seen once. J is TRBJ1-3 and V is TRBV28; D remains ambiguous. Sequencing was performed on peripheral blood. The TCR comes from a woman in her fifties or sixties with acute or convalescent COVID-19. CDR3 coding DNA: TGTGCCAGCAGTCCGTCCGGCTCTGGAAACACCATATATTTT. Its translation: CASSPSGSGNTIYF. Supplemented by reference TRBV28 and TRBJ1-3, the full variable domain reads DVKVTQSSRYLVKRTGEKVFLECVQDMDHENMFWYRQDPGLGLRLIYFSYDVKMKEKGDIPEGYSVSREKKERFSLILESASTNQTSMYLCASSPSGSGNTIYFGEGSWLTVV.